This T cell receptor (beta chain) was sequenced in a study of T cells in Graves' hyperthyroidism and ophthalmopathy. Together with thyroid ultrasound, orbital computed tomography, serum thyroxine and TRAb, clinical symptoms were used for diagnoses. This clonotype appeared many times. Its target is not known. After removal of 4 bases from V and 4 bases from J, the junction contained 11 bases not matched to a gene. Germline V gives CDR1 LGHDT, CDR2 YNNKEL (reference sequence). The CDR3 has 16 amino acids. Study outcomes and limitations: Ophthalmopathy and stable hyperthyroidism were told apart by a 13 V-J model.

Amplification yielded TCR beta CDR3 regions, with RNA transcripts as the source. HTBI primers were used for first-round RT-PCR of the TCR CDR3. TCRdb called the multiplex PCR reads again in MiXCR, with one record for every CDR3 protein. Here the sample spans a few hundred thousand distinct CDR3 sequences, approximately 14% being singletons. The sample was blood. The TCR originated in a woman aged 18-29 years with Graves' hyperthyroidism. This sequence joins TRBV3-1 and TRBJ1-2; 8 bases are a match to TRBD1. CDR3 nucleotide sequence: TGTGCCAGCAGCCCATTGACAGGGGAAGAGGGCTATGGCTACACCTTC. It codes for CASSPLTGEEGYGYTF. Complete variable domain (other parts from reference TRBV3-1 and TRBJ1-2): DTAVSQTPKYLVTQMGNDKSIKCEQNLGHDTMYWYKQDSKKFLKIMFSYNNKELIINETVPNRFSPKSPDKAHLNLHINSLELGDSAVYFCASSPLTGEEGYGYTFGSGTRLTVV.